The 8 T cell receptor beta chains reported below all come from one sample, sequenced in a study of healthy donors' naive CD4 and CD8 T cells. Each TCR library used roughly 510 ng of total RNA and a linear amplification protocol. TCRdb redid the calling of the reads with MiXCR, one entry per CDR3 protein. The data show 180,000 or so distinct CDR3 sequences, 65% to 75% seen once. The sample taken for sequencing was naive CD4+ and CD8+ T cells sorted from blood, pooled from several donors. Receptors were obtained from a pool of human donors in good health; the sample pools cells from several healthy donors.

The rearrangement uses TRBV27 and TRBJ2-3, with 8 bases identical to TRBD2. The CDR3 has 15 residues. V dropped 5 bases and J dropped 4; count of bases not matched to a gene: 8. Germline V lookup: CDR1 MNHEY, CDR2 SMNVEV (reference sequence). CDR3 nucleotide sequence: TGTGCCAGCAGTACAGCGGGAGTAGGTCCAGATACGCAGTATTTT. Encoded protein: CASSTAGVGPDTQYF.

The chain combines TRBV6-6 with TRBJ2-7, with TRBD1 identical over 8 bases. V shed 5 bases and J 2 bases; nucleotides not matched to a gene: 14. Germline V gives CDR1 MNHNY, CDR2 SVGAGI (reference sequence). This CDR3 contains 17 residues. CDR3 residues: CASSPLPGRQGTYEQYF. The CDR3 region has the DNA TGTGCCAGCAGTCCCCTCCCGGGCCGACAGGGGACCTACGAGCAGTACTTC.

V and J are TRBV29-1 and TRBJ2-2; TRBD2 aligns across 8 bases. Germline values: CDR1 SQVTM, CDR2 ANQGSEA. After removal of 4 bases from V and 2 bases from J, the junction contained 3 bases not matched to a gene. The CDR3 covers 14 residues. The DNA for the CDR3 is TGCAGCGTTGTGGCGGGAGGAAACACCGGGGAGCTGTTTTTT. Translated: CSVVAGGNTGELFF.

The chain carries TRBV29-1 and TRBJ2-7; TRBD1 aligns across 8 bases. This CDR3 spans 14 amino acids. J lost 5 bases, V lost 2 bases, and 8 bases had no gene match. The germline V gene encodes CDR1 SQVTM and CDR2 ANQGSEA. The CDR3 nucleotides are TGCAGCGTTGAATTGTCGGACAGGGCCCACGAGCAGTACTTC. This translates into CSVELSDRAHEQYF.

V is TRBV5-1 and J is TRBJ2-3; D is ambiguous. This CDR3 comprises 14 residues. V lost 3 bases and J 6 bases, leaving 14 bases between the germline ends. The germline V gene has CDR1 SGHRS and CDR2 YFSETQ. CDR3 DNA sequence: TGCGCCAGCAGCTCGCTGGACCAGGAGGATACGCAGTATTTT. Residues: CASSSLDQEDTQYF.

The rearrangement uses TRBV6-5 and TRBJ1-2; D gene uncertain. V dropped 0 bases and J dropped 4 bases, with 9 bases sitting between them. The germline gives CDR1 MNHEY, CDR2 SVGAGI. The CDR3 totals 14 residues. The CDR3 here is CASSYSSPLYGYTF. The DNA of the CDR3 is TGTGCCAGCAGTTACTCCTCCCCACTCTATGGCTACACCTTC.

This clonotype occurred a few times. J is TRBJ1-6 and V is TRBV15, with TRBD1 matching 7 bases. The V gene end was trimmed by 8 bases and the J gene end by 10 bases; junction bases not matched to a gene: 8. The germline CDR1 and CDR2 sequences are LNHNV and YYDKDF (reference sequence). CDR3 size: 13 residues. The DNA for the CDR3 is TGTGCCACCCGAACAGGGGCGGAATCACCCCTCCACTTT. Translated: CATRTGAESPLHF.

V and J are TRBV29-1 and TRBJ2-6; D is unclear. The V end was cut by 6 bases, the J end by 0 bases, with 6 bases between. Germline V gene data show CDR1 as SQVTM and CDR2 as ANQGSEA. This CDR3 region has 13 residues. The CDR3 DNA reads TGCAGCGTACACAGCTCTGGGGCCAACGTCCTGACTTTC. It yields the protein CSVHSSGANVLTF.